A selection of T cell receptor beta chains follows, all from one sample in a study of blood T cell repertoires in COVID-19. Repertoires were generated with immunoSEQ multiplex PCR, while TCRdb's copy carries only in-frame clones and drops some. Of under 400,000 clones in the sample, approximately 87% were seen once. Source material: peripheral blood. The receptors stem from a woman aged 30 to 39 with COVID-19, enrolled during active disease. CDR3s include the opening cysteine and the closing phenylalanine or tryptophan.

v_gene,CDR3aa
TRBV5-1,CASSLEGQRYGYTF
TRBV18,CASSEAGGGNSPLHF
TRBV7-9,CASSLRSSGLKSLFF
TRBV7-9,CASTANRGPLETQYF
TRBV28,CASREQGAITGELFF
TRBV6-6,CASRTGFYGYTF
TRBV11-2,CASSRPAGPSDDNEQFF
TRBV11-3,CASSSSGFSGANVLTF
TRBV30,CAWSVGDRDTDTQYF
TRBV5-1,CASSLYRVTEAFF
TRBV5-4,CASSLGRMNQETQYF
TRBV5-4,CASSPGVVNTEAFF
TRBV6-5,CAARDSRTNEQFF
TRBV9,CASTAGLFGTQYF
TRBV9,CASSPELGGRTGELFF
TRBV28,CASSLSVGSQVSGNTIYF
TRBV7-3,CASSLTLAGEGEQFF
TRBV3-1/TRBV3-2,CASSQEQGAVEQYF
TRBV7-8,CASSLVGGRNNEQFF
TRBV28,CASSHGRTRTGELFF
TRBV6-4,CASSGEAGGPFRELFF
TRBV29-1,CSAAGQGRSYNEQFF
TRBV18,CASSPGSAGRGDEQFF